Below, 21 T cell receptor beta chains from the same sample are listed, as sequenced in a study of blood T cells in healthy people across ages. The authors ran a second PCR of about 7 to 11 cycles using a sample-barcoded 5' primer and a J-beta primer mix. TCRdb reprocessed the 5' RACE reads via MiXCR and lists one record per CDR3 protein. This table has 650,000 to 1,000,000 distinct CDR3 sequences, under 40% appearing once. The specimen was blood. These receptors were collected from a man between 18 and 35 years old in good health.

The genes are TRBV29-1 and TRBJ1-2; TRBD1 aligns across 8 bases. The CDR3 extends over 13 amino acids. CDR1 is SQVTM and CDR2 is ANQGSEA in the germline V gene. The trim removed 7 bases at V and 1 base at J, leaving 5 bases unmatched. The chain's CDR3 is CSGGQGVNYGYTF. DNA of the CDR3: TGCAGCGGCGGACAGGGAGTTAACTATGGCTACACCTTC.

Worth noting for this clonotype: This may stem from a read error, because a much larger clone lies one nucleotide away. The chain uses TRBV5-1 and TRBJ2-1, with D perhaps given as TRBD1 or TRBD2 (7 bases each). CDR1 SGHRS and CDR2 YFSETQ come from the germline V gene. The CDR3 sequence is 18 residues long. The CDR3 DNA reads TGCGCCAGCAGCGGGGGGGACAGTCCCTATAGCTCCTACAATGAGCAGCTCTTC. Translated, it gives CASSGGDSPYSSYNEQLF.

This clonotype was found a few times. This chain uses TRBV5-1 with TRBJ2-4, with 10 nucleotides matching TRBD1. The end of the DNA is better explained by TRBJ2-7, so the J call may be wrong. CDR1 and CDR2 (germline): SGHRS, YFSETQ. This CDR3 is built from 13 residues. This CDR3 is CASSFGTGDEQYF. In DNA form, the CDR3 reads TGCGCCAGCAGCTTCGGGACAGGGGACGAGCAGTACTTC.

This rearrangement joins TRBV29-1 to TRBJ1-1; D may be TRBD1 (6 bases). Trimming stripped 7 bases from V and 0 bases from J, with 15 bases between. Germline values: CDR1 SQVTM, CDR2 ANQGSEA. This CDR3 contains 14 residues. The CDR3 spells CSASRTVMNTEAFF. The CDR3 DNA reads TGCAGCGCAAGCCGGACAGTGATGAACACTGAAGCTTTCTTT. The whole variable domain, remainder taken from reference TRBV29-1 and TRBJ1-1, is SAVISQKPSRDICQRGTSLTIQCQVDSQVTMMFWYRQQPGQSLTLIATANQGSEATYESGFVIDKFPISRPNLTFSTLTVSNMSPEDSSIYLCSASRTVMNTEAFFGQGTRLTVV.

The sample holds a few counts of this clonotype. The chain links TRBV25-1 to TRBJ2-1; TRBD1 is a possible D gene (6 bases). The CDR3 runs to 14 residues. From germline, CDR1 is MGHDK and CDR2 SYGVNS. The ends were cut back, 3 bases at V and 8 bases at J, with 14 bases in the middle. CDR3 DNA: TGTGCCAGCAGTGACCCGCGGACAGTCGATGAGCAGTTCTTC. This translates into CASSDPRTVDEQFF.

As regards this clonotype: A read error may be the cause here, since a much bigger clone is one base away. J is TRBJ2-5 and V is TRBV5-6, with TRBD2 matching over 14 bases. Germline V gene lookup returns CDR1 SGHDT and CDR2 YYEEEE. Trimming removed 2 bases from V and 13 bases from J; junction bases left unmatched: 10. The CDR3 length is 15 residues. The CDR3 DNA is TGTGCCAGCAGCTTTGGGACTAGCGGGGGTAATGAGCTGTACTTC. Protein: CASSFGTSGGNELYF.

The rearrangement uses TRBV4-3 and TRBJ2-7, with D maybe TRBD1 (6 bases). CDR1 is LGHNA, CDR2 YSLEER, per germline. This CDR3 region has 16 residues. Trimming pared 0 bases from V and 7 bases from J, leaving 19 bases between. This CDR3 is CASSQEPLGANNEQYF. The CDR3 coding sequence is TGCGCCAGCAGCCAAGAACCCCTGGGGGCCAATAATGAGCAGTACTTC.

A word on this clonotype: Compared with germline, one end of the junction differs, possibly owing to a read error. The rearrangement links TRBV20-1 to TRBJ2-2, with a tentative D call TRBD2 (8 bases). CDR1 is DFQATT, CDR2 SNEGSKA, per germline (reference sequence). CDR3 length equals 16 residues. The CDR3 DNA sequence: TGCAGTGCTAGAGATAGCGGGACAGCGAACGCCGGGGAGCTGTTTTTT. Its protein product is CSARDSGTANAGELFF.

This clonotype was seen only a few times. The CDR3 protein is CASSFEGGGQPQHF. The CDR3 bases are TGTGCCAGCAGTTTTGAAGGGGGCGGTCAGCCCCAGCATTTT. The chain employs TRBV12-3 or TRBV12-4 and TRBJ1-5; TRBD1 matches 7 bases. J lost 6 bases, V lost 3 bases, and 5 bases had no gene match. This CDR3 spans 14 amino acids.

This clonotype was picked up many times. The CDR3 loop is CASSLWTAKLPHNEQFF. The CDR3 DNA is TGTGCCAGCAGCCTATGGACAGCTAAGCTCCCCCACAATGAGCAGTTCTTC. The chain joins TRBV5-6 to TRBJ2-1, with a weak D call TRBD1 (6 bases). The CDR3 sequence is 17 residues long. CDR1 and CDR2 (germline): SGHDT, YYEEEE. Trimming removed 4 bases at V and 5 bases at J, with 22 bases between. The full variable domain, rest sourced from reference TRBV5-6 and TRBJ2-1, is DAGVTQSPTHLIKTRGQQVTLRCSPKSGHDTVSWYQQALGQGPQFIFQYYEEEERQRGNFPDRFSGHQFPNYSSELNVNALLLGDSALYLCASSLWTAKLPHNEQFFGPGTRLTVL.

This clonotype was seen more than once but under ten times. V is TRBV12-3 or TRBV12-4 and J is TRBJ1-6; D not resolved. V lost 5 bases and J 10 bases, leaving 12 bases between the germline ends. The CDR3 consists of 13 residues. The chain's CDR3 is CASSPRSGSPLHF. DNA for the CDR3: TGTGCCAGCAGTCCCCGAAGTGGATCACCCCTCCACTTT.

This clonotype was observed a single time. V and J are TRBV5-4 and TRBJ1-2; weak D call: TRBD1 (6 bases). V was clipped by 2 bases and J by 8 bases, with 19 bases between them. Germline lookup yields CDR1 SGHNT and CDR2 YYREEE (reference sequence). The CDR3 runs to 15 residues. Here the CDR3 DNA reads TGTGCCAGCAGCTTACCCGGGACAATCTTCGGGGGCTACACCTTC. Its protein product is CASSLPGTIFGGYTF.

As regards this clonotype: A single base separates this from a much larger clone, so it may be a read error. This chain uses TRBV20-1 with TRBJ2-3; perhaps TRBD2 as D (6 bases). The CDR3 extends over 12 amino acids. CDR1 is DFQATT and CDR2 is SNEGSKA in the germline V gene (reference sequence). The DNA for the CDR3 is TGCAGTGCTATCCTCTCGGGGGAAACGCGGTATTTT. This codes for CSAILSGETRYF.

About this clonotype itself: A read error is possible here, since a much larger clone lies one base away. The chain has TRBV20-1 and TRBJ2-3; D might be TRBD1 (6 bases). CDR1 is DFQATT, CDR2 SNEGSKA, per germline (reference sequence). The CDR3 has 14 amino acids. For the CDR3, the DNA is TGCAGTGCTAACAGGGACACGAGCACAGATGCGCAGTATTTT. Protein sequence: CSANRDTSTDAQYF.

This clonotype was seen more than once but under ten times. The gene calls are TRBV6-6 and TRBJ1-5; perhaps TRBD1 as D (5 bases). The CDR3 is 13 amino acids. CDR1 is MNHNY and CDR2 is SVGAGI in the germline V gene (reference sequence). Deletions cut 6 bases from V and 8 bases from J, with 14 bases between. The CDR3, as DNA: TGTGCCAGCAGCGCCCAGGGCGAAGAGCCCCAGCATTTT. Protein sequence: CASSAQGEEPQHF.

This clonotype was recorded only once. A clone one base away is much larger, so this may be a read error. The V call is TRBV20-1, the J call TRBJ2-4; D is unclear. The J call may be wrong; the DNA end is better matched by TRBJ2-5. This CDR3 is 15 amino acids long. CDR1 DFQATT and CDR2 SNEGSKA come from the germline V gene (reference sequence). CDR3 protein: CSAHPPCTEWETQYF. CDR3 nucleotide sequence: TGCAGTGCCCATCCTCCCTGTACAGAGTGGGAGACCCAGTACTTC.

This clonotype was seen a few times. The rearrangement joins TRBV10-3 to TRBJ2-5, with D possibly being TRBD1 or TRBD2 (5 bases each). Trimming removed 4 bases at V and 2 bases at J, with 11 bases between. This CDR3 region has 14 residues. Looked up from germline, CDR1 is ENHRY and CDR2 is SYGVKD. The CDR3: CAISGGAVQETQYF. DNA for the CDR3: TGTGCCATCAGTGGAGGGGCTGTACAAGAGACCCAGTACTTC.

The rearrangement joins TRBV6-2 or TRBV6-3 to TRBJ2-1; 12 bases fit TRBD1. The better agreement between TRBJ2-7 and the DNA end casts doubt on the J call. This CDR3 region has 14 residues. CDR1 is MNHEY, CDR2 SVGEGT, per germline. The CDR3 loop is CASWDRGLYNEQYF. Written as DNA, the CDR3 is TGTGCCAGCTGGGACAGGGGGCTCTACAATGAGCAGTACTTC.

This chain connects TRBV21-1 to TRBJ1-4; the D call of TRBD1 is as the table states it, not checked on the DNA. TRBV21-1 is termed a pseudogene. This CDR3 has 15 amino acids. The CDR3 is CAGSLIGKLNEKLFF. CDR3 DNA sequence: TGTGCCGGCAGCTTAATCGGGAAACTGAATGAAAAACTGTTTTTT.

This clonotype was recorded only once. A much larger clonotype is one base distant, so this may be a read error. This chain uses TRBV12-3 or TRBV12-4 with TRBJ2-1, with TRBD2 matching over 12 bases. The CDR3 is 14 amino acids. V dropped 10 bases and J dropped 6; count of bases not matched to a gene: 7. The CDR3 here is CANNLAGGPNEQFF. The CDR3 region has the DNA TGTGCCAACAACCTAGCGGGGGGGCCCAATGAGCAGTTCTTC.

This clonotype was seen a few times. The V call is TRBV6-6, the J call TRBJ1-2; D gene ambiguous. CDR3 length equals 14 residues. Looked up from germline, CDR1 is MNHNY and CDR2 is SVGAGI (reference sequence). V dropped 7 bases and J dropped 4 bases, with 16 bases sitting between them. This CDR3 reads CASMDSPGPYGYTF. The CDR3 DNA follows: TGTGCCAGCATGGACTCGCCGGGCCCCTATGGCTACACCTTC.